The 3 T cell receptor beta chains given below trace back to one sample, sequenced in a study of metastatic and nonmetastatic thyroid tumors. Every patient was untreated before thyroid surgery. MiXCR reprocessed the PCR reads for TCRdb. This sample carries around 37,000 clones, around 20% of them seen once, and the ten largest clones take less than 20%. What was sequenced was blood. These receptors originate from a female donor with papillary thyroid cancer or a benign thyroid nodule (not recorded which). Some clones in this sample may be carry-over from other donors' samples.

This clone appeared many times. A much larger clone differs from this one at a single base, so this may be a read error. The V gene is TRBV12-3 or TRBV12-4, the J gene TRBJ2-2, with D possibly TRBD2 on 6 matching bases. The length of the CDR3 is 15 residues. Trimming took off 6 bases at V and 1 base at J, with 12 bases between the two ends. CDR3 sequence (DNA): TGTGCCAGCAGATGGGCTAGCGTGAACACCGGGGAGCTGTTTTTT. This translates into CASRWASVNTGELFF.

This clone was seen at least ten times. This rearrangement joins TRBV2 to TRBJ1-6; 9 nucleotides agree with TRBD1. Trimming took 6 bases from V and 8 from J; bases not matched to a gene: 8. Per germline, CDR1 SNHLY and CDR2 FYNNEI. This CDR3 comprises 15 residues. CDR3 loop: CASRAGTGNYSPLHF. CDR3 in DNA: TGTGCCAGCAGGGCCGGGACAGGGAACTATTCACCCCTCCACTTT.

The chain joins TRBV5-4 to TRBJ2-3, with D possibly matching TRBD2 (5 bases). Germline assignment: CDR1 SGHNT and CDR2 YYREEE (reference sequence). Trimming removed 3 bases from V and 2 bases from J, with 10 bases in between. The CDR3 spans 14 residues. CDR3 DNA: TGTGCCAGCAGCTCGGTCGGACTCACAGATACGCAGTATTTT. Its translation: CASSSVGLTDTQYF.